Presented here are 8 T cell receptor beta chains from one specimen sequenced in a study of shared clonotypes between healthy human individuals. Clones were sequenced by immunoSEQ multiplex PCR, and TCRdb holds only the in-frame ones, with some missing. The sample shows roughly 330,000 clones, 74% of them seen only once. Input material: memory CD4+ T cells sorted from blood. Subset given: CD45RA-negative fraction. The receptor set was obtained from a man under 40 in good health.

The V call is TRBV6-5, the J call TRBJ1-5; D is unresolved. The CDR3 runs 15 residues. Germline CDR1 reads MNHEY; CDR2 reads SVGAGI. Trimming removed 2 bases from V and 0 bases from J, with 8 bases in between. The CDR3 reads CASSYRLASNQPQHF. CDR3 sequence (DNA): TGTGCCAGCAGTTACCGTTTAGCTAGCAATCAGCCCCAGCATTTT.

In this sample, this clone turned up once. Written as DNA, the CDR3 is TGTGCCAGCAGGGCAGAAGCCCACCCGCGCTACACCTTC. Its protein product is CASRAEAHPRYTF. The chain employs TRBV25-1 and TRBJ1-2, with D uncertain. CDR3 length: 13 residues. Trimming left V 6 bases short and J 9 bases short, with 17 bases between. Germline V gene lookup returns CDR1 MGHDK and CDR2 SYGVNS.

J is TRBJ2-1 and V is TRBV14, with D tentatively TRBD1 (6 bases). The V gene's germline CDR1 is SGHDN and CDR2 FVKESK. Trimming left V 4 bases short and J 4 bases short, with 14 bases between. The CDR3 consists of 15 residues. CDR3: CASSPTWGPYNEQFF. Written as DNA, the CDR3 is TGTGCCAGCAGCCCAACATGGGGGCCGTACAATGAGCAGTTCTTC.

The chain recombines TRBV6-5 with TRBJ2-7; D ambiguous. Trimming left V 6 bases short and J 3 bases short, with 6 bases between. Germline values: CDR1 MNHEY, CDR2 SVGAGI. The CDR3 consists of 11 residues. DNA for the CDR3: TGTGCCAGCAGGGGGTACTACGAGCAGTACTTC. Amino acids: CASRGYYEQYF.

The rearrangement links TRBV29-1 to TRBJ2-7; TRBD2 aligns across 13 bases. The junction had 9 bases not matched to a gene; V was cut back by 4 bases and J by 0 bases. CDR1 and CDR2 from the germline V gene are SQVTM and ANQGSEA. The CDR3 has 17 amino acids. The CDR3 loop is CSVAHRLAGGASYEQYF. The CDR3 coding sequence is TGCAGCGTTGCCCACCGACTAGCGGGAGGAGCCTCCTACGAGCAGTACTTC.

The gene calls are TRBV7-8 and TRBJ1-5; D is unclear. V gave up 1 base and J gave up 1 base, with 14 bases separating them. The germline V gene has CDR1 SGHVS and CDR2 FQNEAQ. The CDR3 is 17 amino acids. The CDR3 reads CASSLVEGGQSNQPQHF. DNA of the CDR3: TGTGCCAGCAGCTTAGTGGAGGGTGGGCAGAGCAATCAGCCCCAGCATTTT.

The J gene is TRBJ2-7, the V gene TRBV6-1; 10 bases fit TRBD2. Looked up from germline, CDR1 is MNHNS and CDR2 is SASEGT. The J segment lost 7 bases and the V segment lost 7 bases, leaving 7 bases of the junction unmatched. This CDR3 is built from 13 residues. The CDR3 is CASTREREGEQYF. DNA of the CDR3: TGTGCCAGCACCCGTGAGCGGGAGGGGGAGCAGTACTTC.

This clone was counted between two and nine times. Here the CDR3 DNA reads TGCGCCAGCAGCTTACAGGGGGCACACGCTTTCTTT. Protein sequence: CASSLQGAHAFF. J is TRBJ1-1 and V is TRBV5-1; 9 bases match TRBD1. J gave up 11 bases and V 2 bases, and 4 bases lay outside the gene matches. This CDR3 is built from 12 residues. Germline assignment: CDR1 SGHRS and CDR2 YFSETQ. Looking up the rest from reference TRBV5-1 and TRBJ1-1 gives the full variable domain: KAGVTQTPRYLIKTRGQQVTLSCSPISGHRSVSWYQQTPGQGLQFLFEYFSETQRNKGNFPGRFSGRQFSNSRSEMNVSTLELGDSALYLCASSLQGAHAFFGQGTRLTVV.